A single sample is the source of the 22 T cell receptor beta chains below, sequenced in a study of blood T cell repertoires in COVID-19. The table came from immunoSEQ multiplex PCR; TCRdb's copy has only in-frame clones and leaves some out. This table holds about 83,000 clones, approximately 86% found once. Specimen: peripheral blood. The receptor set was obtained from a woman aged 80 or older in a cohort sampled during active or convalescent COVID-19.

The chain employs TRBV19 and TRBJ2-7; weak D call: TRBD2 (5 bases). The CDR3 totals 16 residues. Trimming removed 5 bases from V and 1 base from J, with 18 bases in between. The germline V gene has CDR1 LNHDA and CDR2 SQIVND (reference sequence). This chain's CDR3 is CASSGLRGLGSYEQYF. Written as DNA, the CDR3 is TGTGCCAGTAGTGGGCTACGGGGATTAGGGTCCTACGAGCAGTACTTC.

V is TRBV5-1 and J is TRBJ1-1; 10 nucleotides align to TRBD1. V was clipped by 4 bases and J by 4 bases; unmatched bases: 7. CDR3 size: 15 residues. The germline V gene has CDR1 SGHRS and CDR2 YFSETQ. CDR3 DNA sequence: TGCGCCAGCAGCCTGGACAGGGGGGTCGGCACTGAAGCTTTCTTT. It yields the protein CASSLDRGVGTEAFF.

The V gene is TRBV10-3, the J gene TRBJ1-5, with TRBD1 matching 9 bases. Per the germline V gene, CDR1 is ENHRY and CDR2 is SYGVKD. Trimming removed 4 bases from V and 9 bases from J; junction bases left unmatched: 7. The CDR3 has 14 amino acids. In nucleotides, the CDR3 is TGTGCCATCAGTGCGGGACAGGGAAATTCGCCCCAGCATTTT. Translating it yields CAISAGQGNSPQHF.

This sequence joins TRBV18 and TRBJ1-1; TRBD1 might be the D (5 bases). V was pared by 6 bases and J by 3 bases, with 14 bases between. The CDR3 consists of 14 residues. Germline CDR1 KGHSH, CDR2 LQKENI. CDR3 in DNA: TGTGCCAGCTCTCGGACATCGGGGGACACTGAAGCTTTCTTT. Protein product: CASSRTSGDTEAFF.

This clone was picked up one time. The CDR3 region has the DNA TGTGCCACCAGCTTTCAGGCGGGTTTCAACACCGGGGAGCTGTTTTTT. Its translation is CATSFQAGFNTGELFF. This chain uses TRBV15 with TRBJ2-2; tentatively, D is TRBD2 (5 bases). V lost 5 bases and J 2 bases, leaving 15 bases between the germline ends. The CDR3 covers 16 residues. Germline values: CDR1 LNHNV, CDR2 YYDKDF (reference sequence).

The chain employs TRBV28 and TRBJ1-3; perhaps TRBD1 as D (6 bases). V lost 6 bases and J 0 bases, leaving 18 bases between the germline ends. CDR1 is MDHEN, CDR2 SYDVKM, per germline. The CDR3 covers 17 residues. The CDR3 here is CASRPAQGKSSGNTIYF. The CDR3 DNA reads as TGTGCCAGCAGACCGGCCCAGGGGAAAAGCTCTGGAAACACCATATATTTT.

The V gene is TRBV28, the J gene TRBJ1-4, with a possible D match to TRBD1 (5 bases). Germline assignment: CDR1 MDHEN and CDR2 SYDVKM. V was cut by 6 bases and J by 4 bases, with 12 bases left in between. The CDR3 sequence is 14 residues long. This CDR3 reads CASRLQVINEKLFF. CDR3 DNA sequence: TGTGCCAGCAGGTTACAGGTTATTAATGAAAAACTGTTTTTT. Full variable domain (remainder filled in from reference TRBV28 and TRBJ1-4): DVKVTQSSRYLVKRTGEKVFLECVQDMDHENMFWYRQDPGLGLRLIYFSYDVKMKEKGDIPEGYSVSREKKERFSLILESASTNQTSMYLCASRLQVINEKLFFGSGTQLSVL.

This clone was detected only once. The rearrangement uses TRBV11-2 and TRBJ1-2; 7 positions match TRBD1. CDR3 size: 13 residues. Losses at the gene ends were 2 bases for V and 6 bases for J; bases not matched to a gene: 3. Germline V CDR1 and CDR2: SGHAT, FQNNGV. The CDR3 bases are TGTGCCAGCAGCTTACTAGGGGGCGATGGCTACACCTTC. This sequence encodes CASSLLGGDGYTF.

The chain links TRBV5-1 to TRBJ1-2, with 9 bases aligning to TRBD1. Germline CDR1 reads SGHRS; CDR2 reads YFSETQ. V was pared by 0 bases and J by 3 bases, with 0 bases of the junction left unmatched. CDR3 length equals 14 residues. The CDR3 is CASSLGDRDYGYTF. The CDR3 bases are TGCGCCAGCAGCTTGGGGGACAGGGACTATGGCTACACCTTC.

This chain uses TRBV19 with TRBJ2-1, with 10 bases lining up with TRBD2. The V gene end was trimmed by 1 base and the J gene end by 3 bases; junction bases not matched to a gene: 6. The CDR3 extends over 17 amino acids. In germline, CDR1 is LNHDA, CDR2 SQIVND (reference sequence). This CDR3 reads CASSIGRSGRVYNEQFF. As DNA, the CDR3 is TGTGCCAGTAGTATAGGGAGGAGCGGGAGGGTCTACAATGAGCAGTTCTTC. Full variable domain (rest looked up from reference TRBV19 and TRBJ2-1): DGGITQSPKYLFRKEGQNVTLSCEQNLNHDAMYWYRQDPGQGLRLIYYSQIVNDFQKGDIAEGYSVSREKKESFPLTVTSAQKNPTAFYLCASSIGRSGRVYNEQFFGPGTRLTVL.

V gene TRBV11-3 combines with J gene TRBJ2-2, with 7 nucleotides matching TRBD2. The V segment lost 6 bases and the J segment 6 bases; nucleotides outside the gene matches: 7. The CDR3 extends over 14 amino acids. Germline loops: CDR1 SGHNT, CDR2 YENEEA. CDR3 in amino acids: CASRAGPGAGELFF. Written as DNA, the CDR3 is TGTGCCAGCAGAGCGGGACCCGGCGCCGGGGAGCTGTTTTTT. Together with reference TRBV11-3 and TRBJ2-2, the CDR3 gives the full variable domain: EAGVVQSPRYKIIEKKQPVAFWCNPISGHNTLYWYLQNLGQGPELLIRYENEEAVDDSQLPKDRFSAERLKGVDSTLKIQPAELGDSAVYLCASRAGPGAGELFFGEGSRLTVL.

The CDR3 DNA reads as TGTGCCAGCAGCTGGGGGGGGAGACAGTCAAGCTCTGGAAACACCATATATTTT. It translates to CASSWGGRQSSSGNTIYF. The genes are TRBV11-2 and TRBJ1-3, with a possible D match to TRBD1 (5 bases). The CDR3 loop spans 18 amino acids. The V gene lost 4 bases and the J gene lost 0 bases, with 19 bases spanning the gap. The germline V gene encodes CDR1 SGHAT and CDR2 FQNNGV.

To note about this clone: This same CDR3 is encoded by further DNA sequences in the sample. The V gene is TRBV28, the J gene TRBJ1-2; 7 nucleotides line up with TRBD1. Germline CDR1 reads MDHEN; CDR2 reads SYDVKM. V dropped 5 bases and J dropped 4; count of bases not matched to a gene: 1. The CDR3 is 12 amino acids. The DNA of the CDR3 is TGTGCCAGCAGTCCAGGGGGCTATGGCTACACCTTC. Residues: CASSPGGYGYTF.

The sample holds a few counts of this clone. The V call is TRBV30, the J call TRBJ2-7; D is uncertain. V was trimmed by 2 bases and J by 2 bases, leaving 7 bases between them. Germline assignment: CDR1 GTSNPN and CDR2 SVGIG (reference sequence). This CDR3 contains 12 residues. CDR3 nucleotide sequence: TGTGCCTGGAGTTTCTACCCCTACGAGCAGTACTTC. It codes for CAWSFYPYEQYF.

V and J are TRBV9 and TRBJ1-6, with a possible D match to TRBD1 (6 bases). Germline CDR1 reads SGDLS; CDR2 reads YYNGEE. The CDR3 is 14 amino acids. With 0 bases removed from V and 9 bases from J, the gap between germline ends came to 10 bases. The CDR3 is CASSVDGGASPLHF. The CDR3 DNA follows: TGTGCCAGCAGCGTAGACGGGGGGGCTTCACCCCTCCACTTT.

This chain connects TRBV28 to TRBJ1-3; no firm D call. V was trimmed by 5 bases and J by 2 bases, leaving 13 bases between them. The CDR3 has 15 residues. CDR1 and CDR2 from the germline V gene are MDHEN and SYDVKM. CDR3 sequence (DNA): TGTGCCAGCAGTGCCCGGGAGGTGGCTGGAAACACCATATATTTT. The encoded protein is CASSAREVAGNTIYF.

The CDR3 nucleotides are TGTGCCAGCAGCTCAACCGGCCAGCGGGAGCTCGAGGAGACCCAGTACTTC. Amino acids: CASSSTGQRELEETQYF. The V call is TRBV7-3, the J call TRBJ2-5; 8 bases match TRBD2. J lost 5 bases, V lost 4 bases, and 15 bases had no gene match. The germline V gene has CDR1 SGHTA and CDR2 FQGTGA. The CDR3 consists of 17 residues.

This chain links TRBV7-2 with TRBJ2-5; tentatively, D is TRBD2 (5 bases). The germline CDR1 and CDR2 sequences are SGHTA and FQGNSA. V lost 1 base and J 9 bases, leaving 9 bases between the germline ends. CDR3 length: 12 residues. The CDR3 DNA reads TGTGCCAGCAGCTTAGAAAGGCGGGCCCAGTACTTC. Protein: CASSLERRAQYF.

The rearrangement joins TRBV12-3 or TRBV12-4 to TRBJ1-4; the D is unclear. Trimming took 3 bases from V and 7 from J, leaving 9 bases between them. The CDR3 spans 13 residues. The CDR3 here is CASSFSSSEKLFF. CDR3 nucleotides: TGTGCCAGCAGTTTTTCCTCGTCTGAAAAACTGTTTTTT.

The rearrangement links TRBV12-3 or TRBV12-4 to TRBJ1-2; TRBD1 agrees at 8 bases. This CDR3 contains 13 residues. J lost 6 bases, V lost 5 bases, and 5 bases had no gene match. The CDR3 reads CASSKSGGDGYTF. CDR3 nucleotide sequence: TGTGCCAGCAGTAAATCAGGGGGCGATGGCTACACCTTC.

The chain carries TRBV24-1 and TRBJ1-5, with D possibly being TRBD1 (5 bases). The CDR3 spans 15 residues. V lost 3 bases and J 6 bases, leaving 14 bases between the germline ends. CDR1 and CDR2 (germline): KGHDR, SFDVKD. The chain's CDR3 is CATSDTKWGTQPQHF. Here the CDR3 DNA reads TGTGCCACCAGTGATACGAAATGGGGCACTCAGCCCCAGCATTTT.

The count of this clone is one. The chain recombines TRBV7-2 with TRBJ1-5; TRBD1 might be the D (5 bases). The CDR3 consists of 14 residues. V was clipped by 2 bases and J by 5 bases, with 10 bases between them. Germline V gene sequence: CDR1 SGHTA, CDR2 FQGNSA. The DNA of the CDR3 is TGTGCCAGCAGCTTAACCGACAGTTATCAGCCCCAGCATTTT. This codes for CASSLTDSYQPQHF.